Following are 2 T cell receptor beta chains from one sample sequenced in a study of early stage breast cancer tumors. Generated by immunoSEQ multiplex PCR, the TCRdb table keeps only in-frame clones and is missing some. The sample has roughly 34,000 clones; 70% to 80% are singletons. Source material: blood. The receptors derive from a person in their 60s with breast cancer.

The chain has TRBV29-1 and TRBJ2-7, with 11 bases that match TRBD1. Trimming at V came to 5 bases and at J to 5 bases, leaving 5 bases not matched to a gene. In germline, CDR1 is SQVTM, CDR2 ANQGSEA. CDR3 length: 13 residues. The CDR3 nucleotides read TGCAGCGTTACCGGACAGGGGGCACACGAGCAGTACTTC. This translates into CSVTGQGAHEQYF.

V is TRBV5-6 and J is TRBJ2-7; D perhaps matches TRBD2 (5 bases). Trimming pared 2 bases from V and 3 bases from J, leaving 15 bases between. There are 15 residues in the CDR3. Germline values: CDR1 SGHDT, CDR2 YYEEEE. CDR3 in DNA: TGTGCCAGCAGCTTCATCTCGGGAAAGGGCTACGAGCAGTACTTC. This codes for CASSFISGKGYEQYF.